This entry describes one T cell receptor beta chain. Its antigen is undetermined. The data derive from a study of blood T cells in healthy people across ages. Study results and limitations: Observed TCR beta diversity showed a strong correlation with the percentage of naive T cells as measured by flow cytometry.

The authors ran a second PCR of 7 to 11 cycles using a sample-barcoded 5' primer and a J-beta primer mix. The template-switch adaptor was a 5' adaptor with 12 random nucleotides. It tagged each cDNA molecule. A single record per CDR3 protein comes from TCRdb applying MiXCR to the 5' RACE reads. The sample carries around 620,000 distinct CDR3 sequences, about 25% recorded once. Germline V gene lookup returns CDR1 SGHRS and CDR2 YFSETQ. The CDR3 consists of 14 residues. V gave up 4 bases and J gave up 6 bases, with 13 bases separating them. The source material was blood. The receptor comes from a woman in her 70s in good health. This chain uses TRBV5-1 with TRBJ1-4; no definite D call. The CDR3 bases are TGCGCCAGCAGCGTCAGAGGTCGGGATGAAAAACTGTTTTTT. It yields the protein CASSVRGRDEKLFF.